This T cell receptor (beta chain) stems from a study of blood T cell repertoires in COVID-19. As for the study in general: Whether acute or convalescent, the COVID-19 samples came from the United States, Italy and Spain. PBMCs, B-cell-depleted T cells, or T cells were the source of the cDNA or gDNA that made up the material.

Patients of the Seattle cohort, enrolled during active infection, were followed longitudinally. Using immunoSEQ multiplex PCR, the repertoire was profiled, and TCRdb retains in-frame clones only, with some absent. The sample lists around 480,000 clones, around 88% seen once, with roughly an eighth in the top ten. Trimming at V came to 6 bases and at J to 14 bases, leaving 8 bases not matched to a gene. The CDR3 has 12 residues. Per germline, CDR1 LNHDA and CDR2 SQIVND (reference sequence). The sample was peripheral blood. The sequence came from a woman in her fifties or sixties with COVID-19, enrolled during active disease. The V gene is TRBV19, the J gene TRBJ2-1, with 9 positions matching TRBD2. For the CDR3, the DNA is TGTGCCAGTAGGGGGGTAGCGGGGGCGGAGTTCTTC. It is translated as CASRGVAGAEFF.